This T cell receptor (beta chain) appears in the sequencing data of a study of T cell responses to AZD1222 COVID-19 vaccine. Study summary: Analysis merged second doses at about 4 or about 12 weeks.

V was cut by 5 bases and J by 1 base, with 17 bases left in between. The length of the CDR3 is 16 residues. Germline lookup yields CDR1 SGHTA and CDR2 FQGNSA. Some clones are missing from TCRdb's copy, which holds only in-frame ones; the method was immunoSEQ multiplex PCR. Of around 130,000 clones listed, roughly 88% are singletons. The source material was peripheral blood, sampled on day 0 of AZD1222 vaccination. This TCR came from an adult in good health. The chain is built from TRBV7-2 and TRBJ1-2; D unclear. The CDR3 region is CASSPRTGSYNYGYTF. CDR3 DNA: TGTGCCAGCAGCCCCCGGACGGGCTCATATAACTATGGCTACACCTTC.